The 11 T cell receptor beta chains listed next were all sequenced from one sample in a study of T cell responses to AZD1222 COVID-19 vaccine. Sequencing was performed with immunoSEQ multiplex PCR; in TCRdb, only in-frame clones are kept and a portion is missing. The profile shows about 140,000 clones, 85% to 95% of them singletons. The source was peripheral blood, collected on day 0 of MenACWY control vaccination. The receptors originated from an adult in good health.

This clone was picked up one time. J is TRBJ1-2 and V is TRBV5-5; D perhaps matches TRBD1 (5 bases). This CDR3 is 13 amino acids long. The V and J ends lost 3 bases and 10 bases respectively, with 16 bases between them. Germline V CDR1 and CDR2: SGHKS, YYEKEE (reference sequence). CDR3: CASSSGAGSDYTF. The CDR3 DNA is TGTGCCAGCAGCTCTGGGGCGGGGTCCGACTACACCTTC. Combining the CDR3 with reference TRBV5-5 and TRBJ1-2 gives the whole variable domain DAGVTQSPTHLIKTRGQQVTLRCSPISGHKSVSWYQQVLGQGPQFIFQYYEKEERGRGNFPDRFSARQFPNYSSELNVNALLLGDSALYLCASSSGAGSDYTFGSGTRLTVV.

The chain joins TRBV6-5 to TRBJ2-7; TRBD2 agrees at 10 bases. CDR1 MNHEY and CDR2 SVGAGI come from the germline V gene. CDR3 length equals 15 residues. Trimming at V came to 6 bases and at J to 2 bases, leaving 7 bases not matched to a gene. The DNA of the CDR3 is TGTGCCAGCAGCTTGAGCGGGAGGGCCCCCTACGAGCAGTACTTC. It yields the protein CASSLSGRAPYEQYF.

The V gene is TRBV12-5, the J gene TRBJ2-7, with 12 bases aligning to TRBD2. From germline, CDR1 is LGHNT and CDR2 FRNRAP. With 1 base clipped from V and 0 bases from J, the junction kept 4 bases outside the gene matches. This CDR3 is built from 17 residues. DNA for the CDR3: TGTGCTAGTGGTTTGGCCCGACTAGCGGGGGCCTCCTACGAGCAGTACTTC. Translating gives CASGLARLAGASYEQYF.

This clone was detected once. The chain is built from TRBV29-1 and TRBJ1-1; tentative D call: TRBD1 (6 bases). The CDR3 sequence is 15 residues long. Germline assignment: CDR1 SQVTM and CDR2 ANQGSEA. The V and J ends lost 6 bases and 2 bases respectively, with 19 bases between them. The chain's CDR3 is CSVLTPGHLNTEAFF. The CDR3 coding sequence is TGCAGCGTACTAACACCGGGACACCTAAACACTGAAGCTTTCTTT.

CDR3 amino acids: CASSPRQGVTF. CDR3 nucleotides: TGTGCCAGCAGCCCGCGACAGGGGGTCACCTTC. The chain recombines TRBV11-2 with TRBJ1-2; 9 nucleotides align to TRBD1. This CDR3 region has 11 residues. The V gene's germline CDR1 is SGHAT and CDR2 FQNNGV. V lost 5 bases to trimming and J lost 13 bases; unmatched junction nucleotides: 5. Looking up the rest from reference TRBV11-2 and TRBJ1-2 gives the full variable domain: EAGVAQSPRYKIIEKRQSVAFWCNPISGHATLYWYQQILGQGPKLLIQFQNNGVVDDSQLPKDRFSAERLKGVDSTLKIQPAKLEDSAVYLCASSPRQGVTFGSGTRLTVV.

This clone was observed once. The chain recombines TRBV29-1 with TRBJ1-2; D unresolved. Germline V gives CDR1 SQVTM, CDR2 ANQGSEA. The V and J ends lost 6 bases and 5 bases respectively, with 10 bases between them. The CDR3 runs to 11 residues. Here the CDR3 reads CSVVEAYGYTF. The CDR3, as DNA: TGCAGCGTGGTGGAGGCATATGGCTACACCTTC.

The chain couples TRBV7-2 to TRBJ2-1, with 8 positions matching TRBD2. The CDR3 length is 16 residues. Trimming removed 5 bases from V and 0 bases from J; junction bases left unmatched: 6. Germline assignment: CDR1 SGHTA and CDR2 FQGNSA. The DNA of the CDR3 is TGTGCCAGCAGCCCGAGCGGGGGTTCCTCCTACAATGAGCAGTTCTTC. It yields the protein CASSPSGGSSYNEQFF.

The chain carries TRBV3-1 (or the pseudogene TRBV3-2) and TRBJ1-2; 10 bases match TRBD1. V shed 2 bases and J 8 bases; nucleotides not matched to a gene: 14. The CDR3 length is 17 residues. CDR1 is LGHDT and CDR2 is YNNKEL in the germline V gene (reference sequence). The DNA for the CDR3 is TGTGCCAGCAGCCAACGGTCCCGGGACAGGGGAGTGGTGGGCTACACCTTC. This codes for CASSQRSRDRGVVGYTF.

This chain uses TRBV5-1 with TRBJ1-2; D is ambiguous. Germline V CDR1 and CDR2: SGHRS, YFSETQ. The CDR3 contains 13 residues. Trimming cost V 5 bases and J 6 bases, with 14 bases left between them. CDR3 region: CASRKEAGDGYTF. The CDR3 DNA reads TGCGCCAGCAGAAAAGAAGCTGGGGATGGCTACACCTTC.

This rearrangement joins TRBV18 to TRBJ1-1; D is ambiguous. The CDR3 length is 13 residues. Between the trimmed V and J ends, which lost 6 bases and 2 bases, there was a span of 10 bases. Germline CDR1 reads KGHSH; CDR2 reads LQKENI. CDR3 DNA: TGTGCCAGCTCGGGAGTTCTAAACACTGAAGCTTTCTTT. As protein: CASSGVLNTEAFF. The variable domain in full, completed from reference TRBV18 and TRBJ1-1, reads NAGVMQNPRHLVRRRGQEARLRCSPMKGHSHVYWYRQLPEEGLKFMVYLQKENIIDESGMPKERFSAEFPKEGPSILRIQQVVRGDSAAYFCASSGVLNTEAFFGQGTRLTVV.

The chain couples TRBV7-8 to TRBJ1-1; no clear D. The CDR3 has 13 amino acids. In germline, CDR1 is SGHVS, CDR2 FQNEAQ. Trimming took off 5 bases at V and 1 base at J, with 8 bases between the two ends. CDR3 sequence (DNA): TGTGCCAGCAGCAGAAGACAGAACACTGAAGCTTTCTTT. The encoded protein is CASSRRQNTEAFF. The whole variable domain, remainder taken from reference TRBV7-8 and TRBJ1-1, is GAGVSQSPRYKVAKRGQDVALRCDPISGHVSLFWYQQALGQGPEFLTYFQNEAQLDKSGLPSDRFFAERPEGSVSTLKIQRTQQEDSAVYLCASSRRQNTEAFFGQGTRLTVV.